This TCR beta chain was recovered during a study of molecular identifiers for immune sequencing clone quantification. J gave up 6 bases and V 0 bases, and 9 bases lay outside the gene matches. The CDR3 contains 16 residues. Germline assignment: CDR1 MNHEY and CDR2 SVGAGI. The authors gated naive CD8 T cells as CD8+CD4-CCR7+CD45RA+ for sorting. The authors built bulk TCR libraries by previously described methods with listed TCR primers. Using its own MiXCR run on the PCR reads, TCRdb lists one record per CDR3 protein. This table has under 800,000 distinct CDR3 sequences, over 25% appearing once. General study points: Highly expanded clone sizes could be underestimated through barcode sharing by identical TCR molecules. Naive cells had under 1% of molecules in clones above 20 RNA copies, effectors over 97%.

The table lists this clonotype with many counts. Its specificity is not known. This receptor was taken from a human donor in good health. Some libraries in this study had Jurkat cell RNA spiked in. The chain is built from TRBV6-5 and TRBJ2-3, with TRBD2 matching over 7 bases. The sequencing input was naive CD8+ T cells from blood, with Jurkat cell RNA spiked in. Subset reported: FACS-sorted CD8+CD4-CCR7+CD45RA+ naive T cells. CDR3 region: CASSYSGLAGVDTQYF. CDR3 sequence (DNA): TGTGCCAGCAGTTACTCCGGTCTGGCGGGAGTTGATACGCAGTATTTT.